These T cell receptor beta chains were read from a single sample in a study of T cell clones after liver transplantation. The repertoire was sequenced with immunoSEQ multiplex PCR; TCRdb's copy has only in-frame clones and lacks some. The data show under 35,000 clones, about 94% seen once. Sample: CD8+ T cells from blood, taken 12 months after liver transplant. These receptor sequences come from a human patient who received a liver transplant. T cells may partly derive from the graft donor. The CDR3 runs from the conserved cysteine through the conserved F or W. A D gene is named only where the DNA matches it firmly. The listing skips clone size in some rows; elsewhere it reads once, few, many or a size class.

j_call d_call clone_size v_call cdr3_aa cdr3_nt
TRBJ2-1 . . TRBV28 CASRDMTPQIRDIDYYNEQFF TGTGCCAGCAGAGATATGACCCCTCAGATTCGGGACATCGACTACTACAATGAGCAGTTCTTC
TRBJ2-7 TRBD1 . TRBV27 CASSLRGRDRRVYEQYF TGTGCCAGCAGTTTAAGGGGCCGGGACAGGCGAGTCTACGAGCAGTACTTC
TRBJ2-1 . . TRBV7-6 CASSPRLGLGQFF TGTGCCAGCAGCCCACGCCTGGGACTCGGGCAGTTCTTC
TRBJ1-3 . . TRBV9 CASNPEGGGNTIYF TGTGCCAGCAACCCGGAGGGAGGTGGAAACACCATATATTTT
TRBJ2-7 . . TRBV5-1 CASSFGNRDEQYF TGCGCCAGCAGCTTCGGGAACAGGGACGAGCAGTACTTC
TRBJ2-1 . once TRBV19 CASSIGPSYEQFF TGTGCCAGTAGTATAGGACCTAGCTATGAGCAGTTCTTC
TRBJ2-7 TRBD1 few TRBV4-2 CASSQGQGAREQYF TGTGCCAGCAGCCAAGGGCAGGGGGCTCGGGAGCAGTACTTC
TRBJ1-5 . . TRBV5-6 CASSSQPDRTSNQPQHF TGTGCCAGCAGCTCGCAACCCGACAGGACGAGCAATCAGCCCCAGCATTTT
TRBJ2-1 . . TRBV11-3 CASSPNSVEQFF TGTGCCAGCAGCCCAAACTCCGTCGAGCAGTTCTTC
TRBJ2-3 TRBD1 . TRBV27 CASSPSTGTTDTQYF TGTGCCAGCAGCCCCTCGACAGGGACCACAGATACGCAGTATTTT
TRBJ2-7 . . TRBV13 CASSGKSSYEQYF TGTGCCAGCAGCGGGAAGAGCTCCTACGAGCAGTACTTC
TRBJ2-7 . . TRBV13 CASSLTGGGSFHEQYF TGTGCCAGCAGCCTCACGGGGGGCGGGAGTTTCCACGAGCAGTACTTC
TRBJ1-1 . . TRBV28 CASSSLDSNTEAFF TGTGCCAGCAGTTCCCTAGATTCGAACACTGAAGCTTTCTTT
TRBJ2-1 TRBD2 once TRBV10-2 CASSGLADSYNEQFF TGCGCCAGCAGTGGACTAGCGGATTCCTACAATGAGCAGTTCTTC
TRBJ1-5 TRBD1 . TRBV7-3 CASSLADRGRQPQHF TGTGCCAGCAGCTTAGCAGACAGGGGTAGACAGCCCCAGCATTTT
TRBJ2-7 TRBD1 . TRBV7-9 CASSSPWGQGAGEQYF TGTGCCAGCAGCTCCCCTTGGGGACAGGGGGCTGGCGAGCAGTACTTC
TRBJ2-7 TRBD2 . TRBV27 CASSAGTSGLGEQYF TGTGCCAGCAGTGCCGGGACTAGCGGCCTCGGGGAGCAGTACTTC
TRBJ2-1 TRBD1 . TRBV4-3 CASSHGTGSYNEQFF TGCGCCAGCAGTCACGGGACAGGGAGTTACAATGAGCAGTTCTTC
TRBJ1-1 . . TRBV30 CAWMDSGRGNTEAFF TGTGCCTGGATGGATTCGGGTCGTGGGAACACTGAAGCTTTCTTT
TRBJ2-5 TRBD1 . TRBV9 CASSAIQGGKETQYF TGTGCCAGCAGCGCAATACAGGGGGGAAAAGAGACCCAGTACTTC
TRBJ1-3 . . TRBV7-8 CASSPGAGGFSGNTIYF TGTGCCAGCAGCCCAGGGGCCGGGGGCTTCTCTGGAAACACCATATATTTT
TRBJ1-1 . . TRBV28 CASSPSGEGETEAFF TGTGCCAGCAGTCCGAGCGGGGAAGGGGAAACTGAAGCTTTCTTT
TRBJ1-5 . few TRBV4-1 CASSQEGGGGSNQPQHF TGCGCCAGCAGCCAAGAGGGGGGAGGAGGAAGCAATCAGCCCCAGCATTTT
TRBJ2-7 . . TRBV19 CASSISLAHEQYF TGTGCCAGTAGTATAAGTCTAGCCCACGAGCAGTACTTC
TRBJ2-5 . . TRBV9 CASSAYMEETQYF TGTGCCAGCAGCGCCTACATGGAGGAGACCCAGTACTTC
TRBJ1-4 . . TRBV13 CASRVGSTNEKLFF TGTGCCAGCAGAGTGGGCTCCACTAATGAAAAACTGTTTTTT
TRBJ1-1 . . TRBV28 CASSWGTEAFF TGTGCCAGCAGTTGGGGCACTGAAGCTTTCTTT
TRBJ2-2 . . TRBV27 CASSPVRLNTGELFF TGTGCCAGCAGCCCCGTGAGACTAAACACCGGGGAGCTGTTTTTT
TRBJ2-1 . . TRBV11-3 CASSTPGALNNEQFF TGTGCCAGCAGCACGCCTGGCGCGCTGAACAATGAGCAGTTCTTC
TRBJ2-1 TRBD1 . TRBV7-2 CASNTPATGYNEQFF TGTGCCAGCAACACCCCGGCGACAGGGTACAATGAGCAGTTCTTC
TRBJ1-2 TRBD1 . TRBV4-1 CASSQEWTGGDGYTF TGCGCCAGCAGCCAAGAATGGACAGGAGGGGATGGCTACACCTTC
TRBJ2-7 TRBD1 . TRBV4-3 CASSPSLAGTGSYEQYF TGCGCCAGCAGCCCCTCTCTTGCCGGGACAGGGTCCTACGAGCAGTACTTC
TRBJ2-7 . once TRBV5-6 CASSPPGGGRGSYEQYF TGTGCCAGCAGCCCCCCAGGAGGGGGCAGGGGCTCCTACGAGCAGTACTTC
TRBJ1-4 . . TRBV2 CASSEQGWGTNEKLFF TGTGCCAGCAGTGAACAGGGGTGGGGAACTAATGAAAAACTGTTTTTT
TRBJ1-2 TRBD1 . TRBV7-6 CASTMDRRGYTF TGTGCCAGCACAATGGACAGGAGGGGCTACACCTTC
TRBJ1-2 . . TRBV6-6 CASTLGGSAYGYTF TGTGCCAGCACCTTAGGGGGGTCGGCCTATGGCTACACCTTC
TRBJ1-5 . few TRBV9 CASSVEADQPQHF TGTGCCAGCAGCGTAGAGGCCGATCAGCCCCAGCATTTT
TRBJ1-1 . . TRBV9 CASSVEGRSTEAFF TGTGCCAGCAGCGTGGAGGGGAGGTCCACTGAAGCTTTCTTT
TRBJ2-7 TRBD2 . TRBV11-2 CASSFTPGTSLYEQYF TGTGCCAGCAGCTTCACCCCCGGGACTAGCCTTTACGAGCAGTACTTC
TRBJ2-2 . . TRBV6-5 CASSGGSVNTGELFF TGTGCCAGCAGTGGTGGTAGCGTAAACACCGGGGAGCTGTTTTTT
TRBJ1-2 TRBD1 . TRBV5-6 CASSPTGTAYGYTF TGTGCCAGCAGCCCGACAGGGACCGCCTATGGCTACACCTTC
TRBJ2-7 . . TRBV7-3 CASSIDQVGPYEQYF TGTGCCAGCAGCATCGACCAGGTGGGGCCATACGAGCAGTACTTC
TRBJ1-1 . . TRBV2 CASAEKNTEAFF TGTGCCAGCGCGGAAAAGAACACTGAAGCTTTCTTC
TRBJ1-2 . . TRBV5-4 CASSNPWGDTRGYTF TGTGCCAGCAGCAACCCCTGGGGCGACACGCGCGGCTACACCTTC
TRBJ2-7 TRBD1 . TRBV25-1 CASSEDGQGGSYEQYF TGTGCCAGCAGTGAAGATGGACAGGGAGGCTCCTACGAGCAGTACTTC
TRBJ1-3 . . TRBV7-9 CASSLETNTIYF TGTGCCAGCAGCTTAGAGACAAACACCATATATTTT
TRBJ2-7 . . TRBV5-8 CASSLAVILRGSEQYF TGTGCCAGCAGCTTGGCCGTCATCCTCCGCGGTTCCGAGCAGTACTTC
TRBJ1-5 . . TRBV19 CASSIVQVNQPQHF TGTGCCAGTAGTATCGTACAGGTGAATCAGCCCCAGCATTTT
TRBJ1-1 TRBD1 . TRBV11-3 CASSTRLDRDTEAFF TGTGCCAGCAGCACCCGACTGGACAGGGACACTGAAGCTTTCTTT
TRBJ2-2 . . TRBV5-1 CASSLRGAQNTGELFF TGCGCCAGCAGCTTGAGAGGGGCCCAAAACACCGGGGAGCTGTTTTTT
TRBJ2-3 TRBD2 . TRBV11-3 CASSLADSGRALTDTQYF TGTGCCAGCAGCTTAGCAGATAGCGGGAGGGCCCTCACAGATACGCAGTATTTT
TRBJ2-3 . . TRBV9 CASSVMPTTDTQYF TGTGCCAGCAGCGTAATGCCGACCACAGATACGCAGTATTTT
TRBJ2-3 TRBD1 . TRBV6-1 CASSEARTGDYADTQYF TGTGCCAGCAGTGAAGCCAGGACAGGGGATTATGCAGATACGCAGTATTTT
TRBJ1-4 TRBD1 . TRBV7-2 CASSLSGQGARGEKLFF TGTGCCAGCAGCTTATCGGGACAGGGGGCGAGGGGTGAAAAACTGTTTTTT
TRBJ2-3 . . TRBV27 CASSLSTGLDTQYF TGTGCCAGCAGTTTATCGACAGGACTTGATACGCAGTATTTT